This T cell receptor beta chain was retrieved from a study of blood T cell repertoires in COVID-19. Study context: Sample material is recorded as cDNA or gDNA derived from T cells, B-cell-depleted T cells, or PBMCs.

The age range of participants was 18 to 89 years, with residence in about two dozen US areas. Clinical history reported by participants formed the basis on which cohorts were assigned. Per the original data handling: The authors estimated nucleated cell counts from reference gene primer amplification. Measured with immunoSEQ multiplex PCR; TCRdb has only the in-frame clones, and not every one. That table supplies the V and J calls and clone size; D and trimming were determined from the DNA. Counted here are around 220,000 clones, 70% to 90% occurring once; the ten biggest clones make up less than 8%. Trimming shortened V by 2 bases and J by 3 bases, and 12 bases separated the two germline ends. There are 15 residues in the CDR3. CDR1 SEHNR and CDR2 FQNEAQ come from the germline V gene (reference sequence).

The chain links TRBV7-9 to TRBJ2-3; possible D gene TRBD2, 5 bases. The receptor's source is a woman in her forties with acute COVID-19. The material sequenced was PBMCs or T cells enriched from blood (not recorded which). Here the CDR3 reads CASSLSREFTDTQYF. The CDR3 bases are TGTGCCAGCAGCTTATCTAGGGAGTTTACAGATACGCAGTATTTT.